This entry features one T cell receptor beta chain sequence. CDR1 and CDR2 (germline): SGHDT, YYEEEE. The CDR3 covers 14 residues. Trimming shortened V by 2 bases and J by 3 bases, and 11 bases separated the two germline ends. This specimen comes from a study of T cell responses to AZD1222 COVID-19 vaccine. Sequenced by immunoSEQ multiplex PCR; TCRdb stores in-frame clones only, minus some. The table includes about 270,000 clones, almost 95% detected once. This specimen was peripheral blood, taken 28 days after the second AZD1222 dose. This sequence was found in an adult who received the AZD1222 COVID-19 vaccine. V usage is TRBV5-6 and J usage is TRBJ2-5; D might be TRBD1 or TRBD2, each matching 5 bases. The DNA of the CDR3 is TGTGCCAGCAGCTTTGGGTTGGGGGAAGAGACCCAGTACTTC. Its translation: CASSFGLGEETQYF.